The 11 T cell receptor beta chains below come from one sample, sequenced in a study of blood T cell repertoires in COVID-19. Only in-frame clones appear in the TCRdb table, and some are missing; sequencing was by immunoSEQ multiplex PCR. The sample carries 400,000 to 450,000 clones, around 89% recorded once. Sample: peripheral blood. These receptors came from a middle-aged woman with COVID-19, enrolled during active disease.

The chain links TRBV28 to TRBJ1-2; unclear D gene. The germline gives CDR1 MDHEN, CDR2 SYDVKM. The CDR3 covers 10 residues. DNA for the CDR3: TGTGCGGCAGGTAGCTATGGCTACACCTTC. Its protein product is CAAGSYGYTF.

V and J are TRBV6-2 or TRBV6-3 and TRBJ2-2; TRBD1 aligns across 8 bases. CDR1 is MNHEY and CDR2 is SVGEGT in the germline V gene. This CDR3 comprises 16 residues. V was clipped by 5 bases and J by 5 bases; unmatched bases: 10. This CDR3 reads CASSPRQGIMTGELFF. The CDR3 DNA is TGTGCCAGCAGTCCCCGACAGGGGATTATGACCGGGGAGCTGTTTTTT.

This chain uses TRBV5-5 with TRBJ1-5; 7 positions agree with TRBD1. From germline, CDR1 is SGHKS and CDR2 YYEKEE (reference sequence). The V segment lost 4 bases and the J segment 1 base; nucleotides outside the gene matches: 5. CDR3 length: 15 residues. CDR3 nucleotide sequence: TGTGCCAGCAGCACGGGACAGCAAAGCAATCAGCCCCAGCATTTT. Translating gives CASSTGQQSNQPQHF.

This clone occurred once. The CDR3 nucleotides are TGTGCCAGCAGCCCCTTCTACGGAAACACCATATATTTT. It specifies CASSPFYGNTIYF. The V call is TRBV11-2, the J call TRBJ1-3; D remains ambiguous. Germline CDR1 reads SGHAT; CDR2 reads FQNNGV. Trimming stripped 5 bases from V and 4 bases from J, with 9 bases between. The length of the CDR3 is 13 residues.

The chain employs TRBV7-9 and TRBJ1-1, with D possibly TRBD1 on 5 matching bases. Germline V CDR1 and CDR2: SEHNR, FQNEAQ (reference sequence). The CDR3 is 15 amino acids. The V gene lost 0 bases and the J gene lost 8 bases, with 16 bases spanning the gap. This CDR3 reads CASSLAQGISSEAFF. CDR3 nucleotides: TGTGCCAGCAGCTTAGCGCAGGGTATCTCGAGCGAAGCTTTCTTT.

This clone appeared a few times. CDR3 sequence reads: CASRPDRINEKLFF. The CDR3 DNA reads TGTGCCAGCAGACCCGACAGGATTAATGAAAAACTGTTTTTT. This chain connects TRBV27 to TRBJ1-4, with D tentatively TRBD1 (6 bases). Trimming cost V 6 bases and J 4 bases, with 12 bases left between them. The CDR3 has 14 amino acids. CDR1 is MNHEY, CDR2 SMNVEV, per germline (reference sequence).

The chain recombines TRBV27 with TRBJ2-7, with D maybe TRBD2 (5 bases). There are 15 residues in the CDR3. Germline V gene data show CDR1 as MNHEY and CDR2 as SMNVEV (reference sequence). V was shortened by 2 bases and J by 2 bases, with 13 bases between the two germline ends. The CDR3 protein is CASSLGVGNTYEQYF. The CDR3 DNA is TGTGCCAGCAGTTTAGGGGTCGGGAATACCTACGAGCAGTACTTC.

The J gene is TRBJ1-4, the V gene TRBV9; 8 nucleotides line up with TRBD1. The CDR3 spans 14 residues. The junction had 4 bases not matched to a gene; V was cut back by 3 bases and J by 6 bases. Germline V CDR1 and CDR2: SGDLS, YYNGEE. CDR3 coding DNA: TGTGCCAGCAGCGAAAGGACAGGGTATGAAAAACTGTTTTTT. Translating gives CASSERTGYEKLFF.

This clone was seen a single time. The rearrangement joins TRBV30 to TRBJ2-1; D is perhaps TRBD2 (6 bases). The V end lost 6 bases, the J end lost 5 bases, and 17 bases lay between the germline ends. This CDR3 spans 14 amino acids. Germline CDR1 reads GTSNPN; CDR2 reads SVGIG (reference sequence). In DNA, the CDR3 is TGTGCCTGCAAGAGGAGGGAGTCCCACAATGAGCAGTTCTTC. Its translation: CACKRRESHNEQFF.

The V and J genes are TRBV27 and TRBJ1-1; TRBD1 might be the D (6 bases). The CDR3 is 16 residues long. CDR1 and CDR2 (germline): MNHEY, SMNVEV (reference sequence). V was cut by 0 bases and J by 4 bases, with 15 bases left in between. As DNA, the CDR3 is TGTGCCAGCAGTTTATCCAGGGGTACAGGGATCACTGAAGCTTTCTTT. Protein product: CASSLSRGTGITEAFF.

V gene TRBV7-3 combines with J gene TRBJ2-1; weak D call: TRBD2 (6 bases). V gave up 4 bases and J gave up 12 bases, with 19 bases separating them. The V gene's germline CDR1 is SGHTA and CDR2 FQGTGA. CDR3 length equals 14 residues. The CDR3 here is CASSSGTAWGGQFF. In nucleotides, the CDR3 is TGTGCCAGCAGCTCCGGGACCGCCTGGGGAGGGCAGTTCTTC.